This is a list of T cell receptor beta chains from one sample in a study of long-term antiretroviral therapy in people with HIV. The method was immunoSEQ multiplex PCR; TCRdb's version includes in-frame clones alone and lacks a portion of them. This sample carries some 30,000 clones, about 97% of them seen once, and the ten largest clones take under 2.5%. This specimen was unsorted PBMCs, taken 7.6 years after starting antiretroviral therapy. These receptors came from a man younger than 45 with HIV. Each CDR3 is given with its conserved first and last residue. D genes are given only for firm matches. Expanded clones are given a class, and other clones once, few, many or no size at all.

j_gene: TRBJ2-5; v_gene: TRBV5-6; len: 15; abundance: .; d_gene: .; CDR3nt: TGTGCCAGCGGGCCACCGAGGAATGTGGAAGAGACCCAGTACTTC; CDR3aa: CASGPPRNVEETQYF
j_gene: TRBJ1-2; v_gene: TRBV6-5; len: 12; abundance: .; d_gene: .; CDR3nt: TGTGCCAGCAGTGGAGCTAACTATGGCTACACCTTC; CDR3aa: CASSGANYGYTF
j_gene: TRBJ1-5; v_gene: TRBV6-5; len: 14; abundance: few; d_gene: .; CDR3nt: TGTGCCAGCAGTTACAAACCAGGGGTTCAGCCCCAGCATTTT; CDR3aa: CASSYKPGVQPQHF
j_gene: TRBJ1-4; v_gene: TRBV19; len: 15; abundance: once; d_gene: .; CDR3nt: TGTGCCAGGGGGTCCATTAGGAGCTTAGATGAAAAACTGTTTTTT; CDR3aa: CARGSIRSLDEKLFF
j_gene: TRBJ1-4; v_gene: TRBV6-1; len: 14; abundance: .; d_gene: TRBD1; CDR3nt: TGTGCCAGCAGTGAGACAGGGGGTCGTGAAAAACTGTTTTTT; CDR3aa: CASSETGGREKLFF
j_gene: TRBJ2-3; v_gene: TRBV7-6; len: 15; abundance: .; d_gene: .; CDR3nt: TGTGCCAGCAGCTTAGTTCCAGGGGGAGGAGATACGCAGTATTTT; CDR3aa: CASSLVPGGGDTQYF
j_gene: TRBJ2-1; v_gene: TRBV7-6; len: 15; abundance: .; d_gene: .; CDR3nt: TGTGCCAGCAGCTTATCCTTTAGCTCCTACAATGAGCAGTTCTTC; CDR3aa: CASSLSFSSYNEQFF
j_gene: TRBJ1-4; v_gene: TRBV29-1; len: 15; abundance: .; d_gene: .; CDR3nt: TGCAGCGTTGAAGATCTAACTCAATCCCGTGAAAAACTGTTTTTT; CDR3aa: CSVEDLTQSREKLFF
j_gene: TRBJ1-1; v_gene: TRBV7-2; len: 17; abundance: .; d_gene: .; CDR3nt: TGTGCCAGCAGCTTTCAGCCTAAGGGGCCCATGAACACTGAAGCTTTCTTT; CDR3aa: CASSFQPKGPMNTEAFF
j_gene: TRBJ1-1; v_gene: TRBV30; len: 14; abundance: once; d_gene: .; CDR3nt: TGTGCCTGGTGTCTCGGATACCCGAACACTGAAGCTTTCTTT; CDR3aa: CAWCLGYPNTEAFF
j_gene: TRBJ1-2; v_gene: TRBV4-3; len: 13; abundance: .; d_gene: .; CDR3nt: TGCGCCAGCAGCACTCGGGAAAAGTCTGGCTACACCTTC; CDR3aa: CASSTREKSGYTF
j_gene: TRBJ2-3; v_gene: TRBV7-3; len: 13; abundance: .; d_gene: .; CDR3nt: TGTGCCAGCAGCCCCAGGCTAGGCGGTCCGCAGTATTTT; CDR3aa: CASSPRLGGPQYF
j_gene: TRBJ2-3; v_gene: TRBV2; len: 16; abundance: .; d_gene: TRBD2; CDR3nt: TGTGCCAGCAGTGGCCAGGGACTACTATCCACAGATACGCAGTATTTT; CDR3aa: CASSGQGLLSTDTQYF
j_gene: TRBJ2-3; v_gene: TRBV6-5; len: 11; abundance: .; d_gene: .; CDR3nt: TGTGCCAGCGGAGTGGGGGATACGCAGTATTTT; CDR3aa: CASGVGDTQYF
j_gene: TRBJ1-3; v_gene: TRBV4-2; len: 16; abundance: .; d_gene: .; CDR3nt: TGTGCCAGCAGCCCCACTGGTAGGAACTCTGGAAACACCATATATTTT; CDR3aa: CASSPTGRNSGNTIYF
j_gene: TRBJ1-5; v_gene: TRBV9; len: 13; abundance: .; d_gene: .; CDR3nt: TGTGCCAGCAGCGTAGGGGGAAGTCAGCCCCAGCATTTT; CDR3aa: CASSVGGSQPQHF
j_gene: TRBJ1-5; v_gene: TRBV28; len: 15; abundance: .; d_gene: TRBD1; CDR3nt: TGTGCCAGCAGCCCCCGACAGGGTGTTGGTCAGCCCCAGCATTTT; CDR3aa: CASSPRQGVGQPQHF
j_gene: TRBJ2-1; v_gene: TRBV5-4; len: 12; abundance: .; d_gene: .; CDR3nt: TGTGCCAGCAGCTTGGATCGACGAGAGCAGTTCTTC; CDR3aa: CASSLDRREQFF
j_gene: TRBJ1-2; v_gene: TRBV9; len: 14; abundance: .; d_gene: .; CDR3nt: TGTGCCAGCAGCGGTCTGACAGGAAGATATGGCTACACCTTC; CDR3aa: CASSGLTGRYGYTF
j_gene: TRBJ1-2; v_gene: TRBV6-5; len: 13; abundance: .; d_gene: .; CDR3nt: TGTGCCAGCAGTTACGACAGGCACTATGGCTACACCTTC; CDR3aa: CASSYDRHYGYTF
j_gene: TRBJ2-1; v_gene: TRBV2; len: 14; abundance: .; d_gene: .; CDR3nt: TGTGCCAGCAGTGAGGACCGGTTTAACAATGAGCAGTTCTTC; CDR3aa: CASSEDRFNNEQFF
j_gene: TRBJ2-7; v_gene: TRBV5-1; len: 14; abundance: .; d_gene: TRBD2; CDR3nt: TGCGCCAGCAGCCCCACTAGCGGGGGGGCCGTGCAGTACTTC; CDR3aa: CASSPTSGGAVQYF
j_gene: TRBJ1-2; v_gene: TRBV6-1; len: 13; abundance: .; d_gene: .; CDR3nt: TGTGCCAGCAGTCCAAGGGCGAGGGGTGGCTACACCTTC; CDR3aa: CASSPRARGGYTF
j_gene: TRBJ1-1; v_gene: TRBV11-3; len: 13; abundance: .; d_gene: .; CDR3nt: TGTGCCAGCAGCTTAAAGGGTAGCACTGAAGCTTTCTTT; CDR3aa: CASSLKGSTEAFF
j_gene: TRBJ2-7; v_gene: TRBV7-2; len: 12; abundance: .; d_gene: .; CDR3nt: TGTGCCAGCAGCTTTTCGCGGTACGAGCAGTACTTC; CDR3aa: CASSFSRYEQYF
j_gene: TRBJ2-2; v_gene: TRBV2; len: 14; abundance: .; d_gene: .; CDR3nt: TGTGCCAGCACTCCCGACGCGAACACCGGGGAGCTGTTTTTT; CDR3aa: CASTPDANTGELFF
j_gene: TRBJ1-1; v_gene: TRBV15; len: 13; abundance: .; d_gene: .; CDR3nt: TGTGCCACCAGCAAGGCCGTGAACACTGAAGCTTTCTTT; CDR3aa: CATSKAVNTEAFF
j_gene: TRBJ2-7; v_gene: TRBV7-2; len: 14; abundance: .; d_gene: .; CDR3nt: TGTGCCAGCAGCCTCGGGGGGCTCTCCTACGAGCAGTACTTC; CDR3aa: CASSLGGLSYEQYF
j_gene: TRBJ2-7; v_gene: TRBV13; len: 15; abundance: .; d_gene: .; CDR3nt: TGTGCCAGCAGCTACGGCATGTCCGTCGACTACGAGCAGTACTTC; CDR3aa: CASSYGMSVDYEQYF
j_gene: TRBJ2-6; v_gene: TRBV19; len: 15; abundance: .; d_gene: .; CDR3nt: TGTGCCAGTAGTATCGGGATCTCTGGGGCCAACGTCCTGACTTTC; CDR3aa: CASSIGISGANVLTF
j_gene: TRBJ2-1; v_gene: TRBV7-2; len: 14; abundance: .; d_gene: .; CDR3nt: TGTGCCAGCAGCCCCGGCATGACGGGTTTTGAGCAGTTCTTC; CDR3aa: CASSPGMTGFEQFF
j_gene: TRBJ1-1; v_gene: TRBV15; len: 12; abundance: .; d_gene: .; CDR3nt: TGTGCCACCAGCAGAGGGGGGCCTGGAGCTTTCTTT; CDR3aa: CATSRGGPGAFF
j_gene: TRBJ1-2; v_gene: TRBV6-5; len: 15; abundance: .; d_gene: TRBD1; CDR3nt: TGTGCCAGCATCCCCCGGGACAGCTATTCTTCTGGCTACACCTTC; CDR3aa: CASIPRDSYSSGYTF
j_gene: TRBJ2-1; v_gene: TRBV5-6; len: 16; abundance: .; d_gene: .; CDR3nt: TGTGCCAGCAGCCACGATGGAGGGGGCGTAGGGAATGAGCAGTTCTTC; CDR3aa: CASSHDGGGVGNEQFF
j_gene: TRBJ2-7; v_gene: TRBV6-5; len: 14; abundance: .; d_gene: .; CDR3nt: TGTGCCAGCAGTAGGGACCCTATAAGTTACGAGCAGTACTTC; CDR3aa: CASSRDPISYEQYF
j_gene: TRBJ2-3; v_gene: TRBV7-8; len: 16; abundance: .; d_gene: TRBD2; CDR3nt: TGTGCCAGCAGCTTAACGACTAGCGGGAGCACAGATACGCAGTATTTT; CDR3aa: CASSLTTSGSTDTQYF
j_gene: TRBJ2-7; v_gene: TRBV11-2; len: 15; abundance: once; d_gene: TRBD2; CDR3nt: TGTGCCAGCAGCTTTAGAACTAGCGGCCCCTACGAGCAGTACTTC; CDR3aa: CASSFRTSGPYEQYF